Sequencing of this T cell receptor beta chain was carried out in a study of CD8 T cells in ankylosing spondylitis. Study observations and caveats: Disease-linked clones were CD8+ and relatively rare in peripheral blood.

The CDR3 covers 13 residues. V lost 3 bases, J lost 2 bases, and 8 bases lay in between. TCRdb re-analysed the 5' RACE reads in MiXCR, keeping a single row per CDR3 protein. The repertoire holds about 140,000 distinct CDR3 sequences, about an eighth seen once, with over 4% in the top ten. This clonotype has at least ten counts. The antigen is not known. The sequenced sample consisted of blood, either unsorted or a sorted T cell fraction (not recorded which). The gene calls are TRBV12-3 or TRBV12-4 and TRBJ2-7; no clear D. This receptor was taken from a female donor with ankylosing spondylitis or in good health (not recorded which). CDR3 region: CASSFRLAYEQYF. As DNA, the CDR3 is TGTGCCAGCAGTTTTCGTCTAGCCTACGAGCAGTACTTC.